Below, one T cell receptor beta chain is given with its context. Nashville, Tennessee was home to all donors, each a Caucasian adult. Trimming cost V 5 bases and J 6 bases; bases outside gene matches: 4. The CDR3 runs to 14 residues. CDR1 is MNHNS, CDR2 SASEGT, per germline. These data originate in a study of shared clonotypes between healthy human individuals. When replicate PCRs were run on sorted subsets, they used about 220 ng DNA, about 30,000 T cell genomes. Produced via immunoSEQ multiplex PCR; TCRdb's table is partial and in-frame only. The profile shows some 1,100,000 clones, around three quarters of them singletons.

The chain joins TRBV6-1 to TRBJ2-1; 10 bases map to TRBD2. The sequencing input was memory CD4+ T cells from PBMCs. Indicated subset: CD45RA-negative fraction. The receptor's source is a man younger than 30 in good health. Some clones in this sample may be carry-over from other donors' samples. For the CDR3, the DNA is TGTGCCAGCAGTTTTAGCGGGAGGCGCAATGAGCAGTTCTTC. It yields the protein CASSFSGRRNEQFF.